This T cell receptor beta chain was sequenced during a study of breast tumors, draining lymph nodes, adjacent tissues. Study-wide results and limits: Tumors had less TCR diversity than lymph nodes, more than nontumor tissue. The data were judged consistent with most tumor T cells coming from lymph node and expanding in tumor.

This clonotype showed up many times. Antigen unknown. Axillary draining lymph nodes of breast cancer patients supplied the node samples. TCRdb reprocessed the multiplex PCR reads via MiXCR and lists one record per CDR3 protein. The table records 120,000 or so distinct CDR3 sequences, about 20% of them present only once. The receptor was isolated from a female donor with breast cancer. Some clones in this sample may be carry-over from other donors' samples. Material for sequencing was axillary lymph node tissue.

CDR3 sequence: CASSTGRGEQFF. The CDR3 DNA is TGTGCCAGCAGTACAGGGCGAGGTGAGCAGTTCTTC. This chain uses TRBV6-1 with TRBJ2-1; TRBD1 might be the D (6 bases). The V end lost 5 bases, the J end lost 9 bases, and 11 bases lay between the germline ends. In germline, CDR1 is MNHNS, CDR2 SASEGT. The CDR3 sequence is 12 residues long.